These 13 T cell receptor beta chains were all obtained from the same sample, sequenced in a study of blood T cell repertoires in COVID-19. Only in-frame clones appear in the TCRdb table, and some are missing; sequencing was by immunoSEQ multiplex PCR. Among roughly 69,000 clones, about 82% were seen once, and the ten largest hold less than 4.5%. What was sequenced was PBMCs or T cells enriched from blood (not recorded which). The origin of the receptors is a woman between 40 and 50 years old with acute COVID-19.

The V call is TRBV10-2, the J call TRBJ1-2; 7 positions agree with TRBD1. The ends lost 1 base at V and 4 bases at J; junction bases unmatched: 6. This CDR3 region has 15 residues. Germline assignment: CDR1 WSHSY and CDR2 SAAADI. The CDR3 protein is CASSEFEGASYGYTF. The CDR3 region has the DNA TGCGCCAGCAGTGAGTTCGAGGGGGCGAGCTATGGCTACACCTTC.

CDR3 in DNA: TGCAGCGTTGGACTAGCCTACGAGCAGTACTTC. It codes for CSVGLAYEQYF. The chain couples TRBV29-1 to TRBJ2-7, with a weak D call TRBD2 (6 bases). Germline CDR1 and CDR2: SQVTM and ANQGSEA. The ends were cut back, 4 bases at V and 2 bases at J, with 6 bases in the middle. CDR3 length equals 11 residues.

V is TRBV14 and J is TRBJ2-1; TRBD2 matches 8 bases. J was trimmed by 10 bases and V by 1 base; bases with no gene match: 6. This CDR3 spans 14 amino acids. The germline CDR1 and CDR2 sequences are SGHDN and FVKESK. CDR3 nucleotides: TGTGCCAGCAGCCAAGGCGGGGGGCTACGGGAGCAGTTCTTC. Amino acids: CASSQGGGLREQFF. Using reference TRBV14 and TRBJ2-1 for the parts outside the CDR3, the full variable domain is EAGVTQFPSHSVIEKGQTVTLRCDPISGHDNLYWYRRVMGKEIKFLLHFVKESKQDESGMPNNRFLAERTGGTYSTLKVQPAELEDSGVYFCASSQGGGLREQFFGPGTRLTVL.

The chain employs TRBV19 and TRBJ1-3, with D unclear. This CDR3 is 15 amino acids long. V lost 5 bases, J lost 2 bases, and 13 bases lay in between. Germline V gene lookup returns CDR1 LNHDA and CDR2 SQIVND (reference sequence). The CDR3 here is CASSLTDKPGNTIYF. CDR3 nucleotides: TGTGCCAGTAGTTTAACTGATAAACCTGGAAACACCATATATTTT.

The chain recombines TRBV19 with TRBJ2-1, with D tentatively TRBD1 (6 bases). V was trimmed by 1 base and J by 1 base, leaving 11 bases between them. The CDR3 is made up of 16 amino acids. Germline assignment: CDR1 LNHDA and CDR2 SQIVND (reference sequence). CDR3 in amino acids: CASSIALRGSYNEQFF. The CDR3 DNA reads TGTGCCAGTAGTATAGCCCTTAGGGGGTCCTACAATGAGCAGTTCTTC.

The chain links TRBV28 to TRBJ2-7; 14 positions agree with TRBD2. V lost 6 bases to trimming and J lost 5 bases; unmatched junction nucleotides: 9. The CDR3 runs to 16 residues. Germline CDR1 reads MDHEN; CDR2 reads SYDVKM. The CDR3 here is CASRVTPGLAGDEQYF. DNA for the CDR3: TGTGCCAGCAGAGTCACCCCGGGACTAGCGGGAGACGAGCAGTACTTC.

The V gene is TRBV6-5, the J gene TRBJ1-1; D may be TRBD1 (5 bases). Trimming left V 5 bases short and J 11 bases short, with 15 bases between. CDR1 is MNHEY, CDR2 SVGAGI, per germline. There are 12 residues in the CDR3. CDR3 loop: CASSPDSYGAFF. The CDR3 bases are TGTGCCAGCAGTCCCGACAGTTACGGCGCTTTCTTT.

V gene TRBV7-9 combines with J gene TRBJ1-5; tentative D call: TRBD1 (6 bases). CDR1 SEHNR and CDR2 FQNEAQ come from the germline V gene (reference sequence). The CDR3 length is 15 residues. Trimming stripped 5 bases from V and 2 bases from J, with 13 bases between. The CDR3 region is CASSPNRAGNQPQHF. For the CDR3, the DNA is TGTGCCAGCAGCCCTAACAGGGCTGGCAATCAGCCCCAGCATTTT.

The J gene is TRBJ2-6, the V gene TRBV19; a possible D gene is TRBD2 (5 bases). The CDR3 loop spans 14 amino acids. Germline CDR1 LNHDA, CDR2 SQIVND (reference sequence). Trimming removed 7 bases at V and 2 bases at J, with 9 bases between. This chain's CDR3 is CASNFGTGANVLTF. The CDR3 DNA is TGTGCCAGTAATTTCGGGACTGGGGCCAACGTCCTGACTTTC.

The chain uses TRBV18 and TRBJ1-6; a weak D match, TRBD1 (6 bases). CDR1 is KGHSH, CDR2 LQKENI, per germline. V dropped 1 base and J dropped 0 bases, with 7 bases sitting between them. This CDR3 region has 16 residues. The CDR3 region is CASSPLDSSYNSPLHF. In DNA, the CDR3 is TGTGCCAGCTCACCACTGGACAGCTCCTATAATTCACCCCTCCACTTT.

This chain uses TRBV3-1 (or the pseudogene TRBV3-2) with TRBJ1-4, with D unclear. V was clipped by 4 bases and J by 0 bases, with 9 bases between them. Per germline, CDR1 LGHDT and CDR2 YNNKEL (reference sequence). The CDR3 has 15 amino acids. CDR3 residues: CASSPLGATNEKLFF. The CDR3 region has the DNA TGTGCCAGCAGCCCTCTGGGAGCAACTAATGAAAAACTGTTTTTT.

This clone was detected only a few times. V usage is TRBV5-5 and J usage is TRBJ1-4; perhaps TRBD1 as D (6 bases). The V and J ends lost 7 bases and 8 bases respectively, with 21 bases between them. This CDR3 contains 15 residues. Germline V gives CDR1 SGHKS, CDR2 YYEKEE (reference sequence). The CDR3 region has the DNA TGTGCCAGCGGGGCAGGGGCCACGGGGTACGAAAAACTGTTTTTT. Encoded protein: CASGAGATGYEKLFF.

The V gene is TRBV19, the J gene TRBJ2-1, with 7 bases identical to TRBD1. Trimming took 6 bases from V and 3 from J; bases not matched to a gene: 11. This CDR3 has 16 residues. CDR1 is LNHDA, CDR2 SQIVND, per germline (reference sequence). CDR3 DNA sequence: TGTGCCAGTAGAGGAAGTGACGGGACAGTCTACAATGAGCAGTTCTTC. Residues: CASRGSDGTVYNEQFF.